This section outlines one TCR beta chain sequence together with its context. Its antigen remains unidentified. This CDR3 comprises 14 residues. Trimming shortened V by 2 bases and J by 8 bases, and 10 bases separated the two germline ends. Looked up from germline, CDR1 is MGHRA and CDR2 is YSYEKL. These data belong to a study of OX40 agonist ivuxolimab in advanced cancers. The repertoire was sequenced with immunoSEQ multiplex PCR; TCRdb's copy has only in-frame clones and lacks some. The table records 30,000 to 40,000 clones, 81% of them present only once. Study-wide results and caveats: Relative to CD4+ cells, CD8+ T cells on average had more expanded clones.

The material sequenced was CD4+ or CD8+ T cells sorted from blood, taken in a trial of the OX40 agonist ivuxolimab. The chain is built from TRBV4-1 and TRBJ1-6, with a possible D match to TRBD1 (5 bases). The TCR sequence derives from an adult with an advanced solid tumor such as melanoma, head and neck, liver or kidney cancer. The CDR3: CASSQRTKDSPLHF. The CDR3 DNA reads TGCGCCAGCAGCCAAAGGACAAAAGATTCACCCCTCCACTTT.